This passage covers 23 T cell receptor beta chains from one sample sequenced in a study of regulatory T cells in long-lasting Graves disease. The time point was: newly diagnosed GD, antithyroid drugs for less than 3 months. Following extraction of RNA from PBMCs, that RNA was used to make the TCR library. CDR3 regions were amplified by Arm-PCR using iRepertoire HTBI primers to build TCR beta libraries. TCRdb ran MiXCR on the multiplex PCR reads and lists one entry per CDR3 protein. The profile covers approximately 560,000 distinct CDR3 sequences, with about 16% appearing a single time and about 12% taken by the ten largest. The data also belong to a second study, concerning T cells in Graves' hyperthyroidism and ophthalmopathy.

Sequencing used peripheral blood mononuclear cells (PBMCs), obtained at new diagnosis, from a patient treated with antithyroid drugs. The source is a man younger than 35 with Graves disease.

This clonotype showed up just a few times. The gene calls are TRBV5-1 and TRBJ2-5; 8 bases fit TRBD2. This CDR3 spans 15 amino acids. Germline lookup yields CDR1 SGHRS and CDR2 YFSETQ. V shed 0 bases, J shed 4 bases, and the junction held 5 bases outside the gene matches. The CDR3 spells CASSLAGAGGETQYF. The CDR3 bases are TGCGCCAGCAGCTTGGCCGGTGCGGGAGGAGAGACCCAGTACTTC.

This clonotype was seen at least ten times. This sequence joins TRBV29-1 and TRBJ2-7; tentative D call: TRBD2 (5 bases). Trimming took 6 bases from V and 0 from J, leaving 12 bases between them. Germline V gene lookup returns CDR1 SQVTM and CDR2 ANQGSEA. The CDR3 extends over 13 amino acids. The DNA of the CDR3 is TGCAGCGTCCGGGAAATCCGCTCCTACGAGCAGTACTTC. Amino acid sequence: CSVREIRSYEQYF.

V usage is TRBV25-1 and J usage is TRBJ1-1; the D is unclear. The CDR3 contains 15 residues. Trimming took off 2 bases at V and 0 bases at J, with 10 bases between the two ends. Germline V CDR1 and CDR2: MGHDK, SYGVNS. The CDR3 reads CASSESRSLNTEAFF. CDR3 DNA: TGTGCCAGCAGTGAAAGTAGGTCACTGAACACTGAAGCTTTCTTT. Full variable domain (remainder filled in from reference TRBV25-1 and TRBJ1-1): EADIYQTPRYLVIGTGKKITLECSQTMGHDKMYWYQQDPGMELHLIHYSYGVNSTEKGDLSSESTVSRIRTEHFPLTLESARPSHTSQYLCASSESRSLNTEAFFGQGTRLTVV.

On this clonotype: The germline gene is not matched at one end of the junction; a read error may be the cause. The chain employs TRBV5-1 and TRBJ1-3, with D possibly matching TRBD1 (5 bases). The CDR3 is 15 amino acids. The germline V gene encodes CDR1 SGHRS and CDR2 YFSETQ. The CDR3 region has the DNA TGTGCCAGCAGCCGGACACTGCTTTTGGGAAACACCATATATTTT. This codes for CASSRTLLLGNTIYF.

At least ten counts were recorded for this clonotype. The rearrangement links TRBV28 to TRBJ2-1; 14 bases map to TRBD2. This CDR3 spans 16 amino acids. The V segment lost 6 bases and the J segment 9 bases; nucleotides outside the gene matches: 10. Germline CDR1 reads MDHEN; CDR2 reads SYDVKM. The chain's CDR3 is CASSLGLAGGSSEQFF. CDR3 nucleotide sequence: TGTGCCAGCAGCTTAGGACTAGCGGGAGGTTCGAGTGAGCAGTTCTTC. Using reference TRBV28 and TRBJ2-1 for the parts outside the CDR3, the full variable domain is DVKVTQSSRYLVKRTGEKVFLECVQDMDHENMFWYRQDPGLGLRLIYFSYDVKMKEKGDIPEGYSVSREKKERFSLILESASTNQTSMYLCASSLGLAGGSSEQFFGPGTRLTVL.

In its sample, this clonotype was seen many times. The CDR3 DNA reads TGTGCCTGGAGTGAGAAAGGGGATGGATGGACTGAAGCTTTCTTT. Protein: CAWSEKGDGWTEAFF. The V gene is TRBV30, the J gene TRBJ1-1, with D possibly being TRBD1 (5 bases). Germline V gene data show CDR1 as GTSNPN and CDR2 as SVGIG (reference sequence). The CDR3 is 15 amino acids. V was clipped by 1 base and J by 5 bases, with 17 bases between them. The full variable domain, with the rest looked up from reference TRBV30 and TRBJ1-1, is SQTIHQWPATLVQPVGSPLSLECTVEGTSNPNLYWYRQAAGRGLQLLFYSVGIGQISSEVPQNLSASRPQDRQFILSSKKLLLSDSGFYLCAWSEKGDGWTEAFFGQGTRLTVV.

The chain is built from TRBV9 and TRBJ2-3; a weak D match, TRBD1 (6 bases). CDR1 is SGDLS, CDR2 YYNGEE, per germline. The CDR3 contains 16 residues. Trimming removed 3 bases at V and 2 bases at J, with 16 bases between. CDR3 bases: TGTGCCAGCAGCGGTGGAACAGGGCGTTACACAGATACGCAGTATTTT. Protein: CASSGGTGRYTDTQYF. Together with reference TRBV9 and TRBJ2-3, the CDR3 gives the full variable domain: DSGVTQTPKHLITATGQRVTLRCSPRSGDLSVYWYQQSLDQGLQFLIQYYNGEERAKGNILERFSAQQFPDLHSELNLSSLELGDSALYFCASSGGTGRYTDTQYFGPGTRLTVL.

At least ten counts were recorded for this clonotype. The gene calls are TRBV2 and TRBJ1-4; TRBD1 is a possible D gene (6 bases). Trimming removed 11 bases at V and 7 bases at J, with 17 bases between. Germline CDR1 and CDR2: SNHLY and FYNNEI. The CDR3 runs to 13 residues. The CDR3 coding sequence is TGTGCCGGACAGACGGTGAAGACTGAAAAACTGTTTTTT. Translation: CAGQTVKTEKLFF.

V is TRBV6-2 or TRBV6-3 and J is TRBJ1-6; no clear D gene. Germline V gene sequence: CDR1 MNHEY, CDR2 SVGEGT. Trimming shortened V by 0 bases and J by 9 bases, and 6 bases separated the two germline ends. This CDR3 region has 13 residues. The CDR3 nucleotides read TGTGCCAGCAGTTACTCGAACGGTTCACCCCTCCACTTT. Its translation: CASSYSNGSPLHF.

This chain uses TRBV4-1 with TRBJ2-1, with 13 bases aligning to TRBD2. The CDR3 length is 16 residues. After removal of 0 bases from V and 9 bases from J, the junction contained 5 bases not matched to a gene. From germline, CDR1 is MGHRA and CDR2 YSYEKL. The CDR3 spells CASSQDTSGRASEQFF. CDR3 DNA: TGCGCCAGCAGCCAAGATACTAGCGGGAGGGCCAGTGAGCAGTTCTTC.

This CDR3 reads CASSLGQSSGQPQHF. CDR3 bases: TGCGCCAGCAGCTTGGGACAGTCTTCAGGTCAGCCCCAGCATTTT. The V call is TRBV5-1, the J call TRBJ1-5, with a weak D call TRBD1 (5 bases). Trimming left V 0 bases short and J 6 bases short, with 13 bases between. Per the germline V gene, CDR1 is SGHRS and CDR2 is YFSETQ. The CDR3 runs to 15 residues. The entire variable domain, with the rest obtained from reference TRBV5-1 and TRBJ1-5, is as follows: KAGVTQTPRYLIKTRGQQVTLSCSPISGHRSVSWYQQTPGQGLQFLFEYFSETQRNKGNFPGRFSGRQFSNSRSEMNVSTLELGDSALYLCASSLGQSSGQPQHFGDGTRLSIL.

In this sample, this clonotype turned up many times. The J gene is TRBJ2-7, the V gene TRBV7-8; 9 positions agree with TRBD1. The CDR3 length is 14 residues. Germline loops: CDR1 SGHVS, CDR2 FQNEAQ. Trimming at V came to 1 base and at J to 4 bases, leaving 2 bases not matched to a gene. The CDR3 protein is CASSLEDRGYEQYF. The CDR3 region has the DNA TGTGCCAGCAGCTTAGAAGACAGGGGGTACGAGCAGTACTTC.

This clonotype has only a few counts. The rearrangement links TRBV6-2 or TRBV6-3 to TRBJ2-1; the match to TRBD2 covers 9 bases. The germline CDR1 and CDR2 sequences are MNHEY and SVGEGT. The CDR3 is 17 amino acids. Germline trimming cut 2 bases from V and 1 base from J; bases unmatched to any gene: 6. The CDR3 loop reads CASSYGGLADSYNEQFF. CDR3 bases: TGTGCCAGCAGTTACGGGGGACTAGCCGATTCCTACAATGAGCAGTTCTTC.

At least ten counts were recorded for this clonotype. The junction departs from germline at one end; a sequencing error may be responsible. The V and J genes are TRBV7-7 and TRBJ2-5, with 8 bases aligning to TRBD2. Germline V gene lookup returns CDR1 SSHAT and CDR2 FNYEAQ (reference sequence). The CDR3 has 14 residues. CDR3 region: CASSTALAEETQYF. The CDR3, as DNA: TGTGCTAGCAGTACAGCACTAGCGGAAGAGACCCAGTACTTC.

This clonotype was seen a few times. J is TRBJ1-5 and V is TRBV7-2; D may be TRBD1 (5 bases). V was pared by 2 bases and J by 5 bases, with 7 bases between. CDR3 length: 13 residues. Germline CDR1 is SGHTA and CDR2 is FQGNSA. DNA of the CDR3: TGTGCCAGCAGCTTACCAGGGTATCAGCCCCAGCATTTT. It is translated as CASSLPGYQPQHF.

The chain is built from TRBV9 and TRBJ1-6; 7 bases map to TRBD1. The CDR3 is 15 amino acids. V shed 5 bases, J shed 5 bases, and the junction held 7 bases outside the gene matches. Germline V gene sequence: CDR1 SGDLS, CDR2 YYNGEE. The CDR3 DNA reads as TGTGCCAGCAGGACAGGGACGGGGAATAATTCACCCCTCCACTTT. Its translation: CASRTGTGNNSPLHF.

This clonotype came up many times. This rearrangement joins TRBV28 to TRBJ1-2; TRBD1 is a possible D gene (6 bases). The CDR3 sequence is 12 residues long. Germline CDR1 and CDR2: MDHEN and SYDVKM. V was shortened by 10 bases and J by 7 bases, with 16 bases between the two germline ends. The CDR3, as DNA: TGTGCCACCCACAGGGAAGGAATTGGCTACACCTTC. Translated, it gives CATHREGIGYTF.

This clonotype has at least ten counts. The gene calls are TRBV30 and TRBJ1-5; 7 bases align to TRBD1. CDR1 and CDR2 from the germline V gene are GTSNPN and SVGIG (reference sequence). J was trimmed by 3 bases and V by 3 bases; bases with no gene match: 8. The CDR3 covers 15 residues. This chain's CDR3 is CAWRNRDRPNQPQHF. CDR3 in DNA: TGTGCCTGGAGGAACCGGGACAGACCCAATCAGCCCCAGCATTTT.

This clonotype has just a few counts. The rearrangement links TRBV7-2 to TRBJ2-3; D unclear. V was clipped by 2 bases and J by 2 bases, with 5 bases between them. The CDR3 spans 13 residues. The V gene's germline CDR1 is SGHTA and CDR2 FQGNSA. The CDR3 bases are TGTGCCAGCAGCTTACACCCCACAGATACGCAGTATTTT. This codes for CASSLHPTDTQYF.

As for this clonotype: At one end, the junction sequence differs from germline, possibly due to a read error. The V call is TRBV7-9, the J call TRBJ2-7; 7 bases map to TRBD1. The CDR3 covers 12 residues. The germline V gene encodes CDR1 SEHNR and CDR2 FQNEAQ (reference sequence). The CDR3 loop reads CASSIQGNDQYF. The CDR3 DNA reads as TGTGCCAGCAGCATACAGGGGAACGATCAGTACTTC. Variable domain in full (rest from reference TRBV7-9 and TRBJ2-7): DTGVSQNPRHKITKRGQNVTFRCDPISEHNRLYWYRQTLGQGPEFLTYFQNEAQLEKSRLLSDRFSAERPKGSFSTLEIQRTEQGDSAMYLCASSIQGNDQYFGPGTRLTVT.

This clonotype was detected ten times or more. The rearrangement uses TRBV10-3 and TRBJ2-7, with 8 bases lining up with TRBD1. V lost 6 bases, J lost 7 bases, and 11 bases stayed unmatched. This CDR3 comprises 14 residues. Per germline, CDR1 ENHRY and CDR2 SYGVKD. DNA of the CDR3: TGTGCCATCAGGGACAGGGCGGTAGTCCGAGAGCAGTACTTC. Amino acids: CAIRDRAVVREQYF.

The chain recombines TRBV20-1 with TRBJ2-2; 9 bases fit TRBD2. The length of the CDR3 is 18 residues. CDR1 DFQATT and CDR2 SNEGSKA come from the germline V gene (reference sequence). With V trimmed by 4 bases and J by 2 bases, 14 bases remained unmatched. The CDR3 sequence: CSAIPPWGLALNTGELFF. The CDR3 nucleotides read TGCAGTGCTATCCCCCCGTGGGGACTAGCCCTAAACACCGGGGAGCTGTTTTTT.

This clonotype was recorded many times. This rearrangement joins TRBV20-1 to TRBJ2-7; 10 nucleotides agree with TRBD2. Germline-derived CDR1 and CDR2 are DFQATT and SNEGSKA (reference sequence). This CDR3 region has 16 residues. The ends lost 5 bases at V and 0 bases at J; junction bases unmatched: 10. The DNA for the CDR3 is TGCAGTGCTTTAGACACTAGCGGGAAGAACTCCTACGAGCAGTACTTC. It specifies CSALDTSGKNSYEQYF.